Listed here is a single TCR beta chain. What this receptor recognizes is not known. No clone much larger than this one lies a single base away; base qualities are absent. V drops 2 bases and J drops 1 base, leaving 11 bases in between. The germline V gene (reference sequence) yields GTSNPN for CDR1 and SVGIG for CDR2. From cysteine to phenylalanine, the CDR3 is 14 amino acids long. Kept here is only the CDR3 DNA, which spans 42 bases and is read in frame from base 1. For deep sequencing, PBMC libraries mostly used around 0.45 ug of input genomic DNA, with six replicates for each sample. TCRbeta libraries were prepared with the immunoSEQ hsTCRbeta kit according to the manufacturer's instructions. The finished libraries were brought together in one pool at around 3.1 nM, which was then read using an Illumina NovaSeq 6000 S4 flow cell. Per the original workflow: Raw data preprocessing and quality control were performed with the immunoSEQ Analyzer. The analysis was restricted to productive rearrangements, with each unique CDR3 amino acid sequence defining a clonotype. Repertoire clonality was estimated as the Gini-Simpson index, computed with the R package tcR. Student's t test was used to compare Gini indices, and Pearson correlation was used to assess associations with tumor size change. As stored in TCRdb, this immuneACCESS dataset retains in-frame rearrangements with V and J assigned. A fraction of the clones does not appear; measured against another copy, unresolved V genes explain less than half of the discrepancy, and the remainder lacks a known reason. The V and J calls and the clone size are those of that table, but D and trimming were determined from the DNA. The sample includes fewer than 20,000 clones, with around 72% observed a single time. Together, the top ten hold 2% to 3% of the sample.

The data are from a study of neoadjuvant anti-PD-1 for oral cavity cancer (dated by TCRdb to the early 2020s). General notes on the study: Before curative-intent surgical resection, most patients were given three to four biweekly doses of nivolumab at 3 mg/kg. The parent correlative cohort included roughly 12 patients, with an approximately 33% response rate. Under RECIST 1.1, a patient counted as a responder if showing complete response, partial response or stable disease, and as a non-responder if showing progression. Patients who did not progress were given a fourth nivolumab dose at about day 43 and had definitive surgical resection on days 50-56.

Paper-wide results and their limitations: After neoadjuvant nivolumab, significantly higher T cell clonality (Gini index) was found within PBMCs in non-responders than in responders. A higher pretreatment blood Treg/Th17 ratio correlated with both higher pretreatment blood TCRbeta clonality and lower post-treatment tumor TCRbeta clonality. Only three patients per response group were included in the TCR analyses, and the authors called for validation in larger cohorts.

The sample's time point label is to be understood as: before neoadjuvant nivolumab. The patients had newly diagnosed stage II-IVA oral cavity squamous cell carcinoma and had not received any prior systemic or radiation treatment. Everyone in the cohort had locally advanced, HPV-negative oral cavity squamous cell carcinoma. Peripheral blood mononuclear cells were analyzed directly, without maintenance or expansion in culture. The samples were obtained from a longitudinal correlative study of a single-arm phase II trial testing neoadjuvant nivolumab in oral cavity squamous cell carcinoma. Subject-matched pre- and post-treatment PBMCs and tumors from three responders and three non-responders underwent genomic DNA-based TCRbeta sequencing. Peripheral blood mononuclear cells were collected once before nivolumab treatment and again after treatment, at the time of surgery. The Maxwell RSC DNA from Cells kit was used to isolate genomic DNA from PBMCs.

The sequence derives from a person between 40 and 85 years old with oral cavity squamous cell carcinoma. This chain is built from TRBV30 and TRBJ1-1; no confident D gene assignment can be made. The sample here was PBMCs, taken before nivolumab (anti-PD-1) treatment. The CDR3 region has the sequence CAWSRTAGNTEAFF. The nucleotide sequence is TGTGCCTGGAGTCGGACCGCGGGGAACACTGAAGCTTTCTTT.